This entry concerns a single T cell receptor beta chain. Its matching antigen is unknown. This entry is derived from a study of Graves' ophthalmopathy and Graves' hyperthyroidism. The authors isolated PBMCs from around 10 ml of fresh peripheral blood. Regarding the study as a whole: Ophthalmopathy versus stable hyperthyroidism: 13-signature model gave less than 90% sensitivity, 81.08% specificity. The model's prediction of ophthalmopathy progression had approximately 71% sensitivity and approximately 76% specificity.

RNA transcripts served as template for amplifying TCR beta CDR3 sequences. An opening RT-PCR round employed HTBI primers and preceded a second-round multiplex PCR. TCRdb processed the multiplex PCR reads anew with MiXCR; each CDR3 protein has one entry. The sample holds some 240,000 distinct CDR3 sequences; 40% to 50% are singletons and the top ten take less than 50%. The source material was peripheral blood. This TCR was recovered from an adult man with Graves' ophthalmopathy.

CDR3 sequence reads: CASSSYNQPQHF. CDR3 bases: TGTGCCAGCAGCAGCTACAATCAGCCCCAGCATTTT. The rearrangement links TRBV2 to TRBJ1-5; D uncertain. There are 12 residues in the CDR3. Germline CDR1 and CDR2: SNHLY and FYNNEI. Trimming took 6 bases from V and 3 from J, leaving 6 bases between them. Variable domain in full (rest from reference TRBV2 and TRBJ1-5): EPEVTQTPSHQVTQMGQEVILRCVPISNHLYFYWYRQILGQKVEFLVSFYNNEISEKSEIFDDQFSVERPDGSNFTLKIRSTKLEDSAMYFCASSSYNQPQHFGDGTRLSIL.